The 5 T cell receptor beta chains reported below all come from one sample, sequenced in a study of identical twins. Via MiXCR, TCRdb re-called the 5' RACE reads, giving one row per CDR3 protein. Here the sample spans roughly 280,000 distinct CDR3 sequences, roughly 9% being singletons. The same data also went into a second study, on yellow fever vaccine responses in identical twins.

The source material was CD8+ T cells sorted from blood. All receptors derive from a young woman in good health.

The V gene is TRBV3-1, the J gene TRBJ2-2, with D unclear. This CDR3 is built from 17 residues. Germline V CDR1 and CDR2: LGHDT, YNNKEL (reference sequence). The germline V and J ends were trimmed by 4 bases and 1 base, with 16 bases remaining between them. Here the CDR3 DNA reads TGTGCCAGCAGCCCCGAAGAGAAAGCTGTGAACACCGGGGAGCTGTTTTTT. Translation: CASSPEEKAVNTGELFF.

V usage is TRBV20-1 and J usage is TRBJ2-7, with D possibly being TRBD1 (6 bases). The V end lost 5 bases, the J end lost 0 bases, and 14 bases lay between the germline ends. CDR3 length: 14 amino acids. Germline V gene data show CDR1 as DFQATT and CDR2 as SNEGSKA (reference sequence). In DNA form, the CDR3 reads TGCAGTGCTCGGGACACTCAGAGCTCCTACGAGCAGTACTTC. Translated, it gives CSARDTQSSYEQYF.

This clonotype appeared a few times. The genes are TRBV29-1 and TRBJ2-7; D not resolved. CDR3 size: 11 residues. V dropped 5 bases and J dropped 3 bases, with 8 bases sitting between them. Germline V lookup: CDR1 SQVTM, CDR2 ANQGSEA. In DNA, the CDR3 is TGCAGCGTTCGTCTAGACTACGAGCAGTACTTC. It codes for CSVRLDYEQYF.

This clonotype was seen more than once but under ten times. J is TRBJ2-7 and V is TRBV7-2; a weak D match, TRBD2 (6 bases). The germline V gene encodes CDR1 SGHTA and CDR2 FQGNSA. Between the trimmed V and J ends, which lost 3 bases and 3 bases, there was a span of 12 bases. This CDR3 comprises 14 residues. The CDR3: CASSFGGVDYEQYF. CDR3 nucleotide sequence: TGTGCCAGCAGCTTCGGGGGAGTCGACTACGAGCAGTACTTC. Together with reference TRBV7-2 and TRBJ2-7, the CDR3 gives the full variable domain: GAGVSQSPSNKVTEKGKDVELRCDPISGHTALYWYRQSLGQGLEFLIYFQGNSAPDKSGLPSDRFSAERTGGSVSTLTIQRTQQEDSAVYLCASSFGGVDYEQYFGPGTRLTVT.

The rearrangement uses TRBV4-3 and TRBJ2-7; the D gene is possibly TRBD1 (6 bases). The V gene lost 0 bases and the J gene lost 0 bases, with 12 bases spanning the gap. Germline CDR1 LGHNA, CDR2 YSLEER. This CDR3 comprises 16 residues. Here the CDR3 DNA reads TGCGCCAGCAGCCAAGATAAGGGGGTTACCTCCTACGAGCAGTACTTC. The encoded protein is CASSQDKGVTSYEQYF.